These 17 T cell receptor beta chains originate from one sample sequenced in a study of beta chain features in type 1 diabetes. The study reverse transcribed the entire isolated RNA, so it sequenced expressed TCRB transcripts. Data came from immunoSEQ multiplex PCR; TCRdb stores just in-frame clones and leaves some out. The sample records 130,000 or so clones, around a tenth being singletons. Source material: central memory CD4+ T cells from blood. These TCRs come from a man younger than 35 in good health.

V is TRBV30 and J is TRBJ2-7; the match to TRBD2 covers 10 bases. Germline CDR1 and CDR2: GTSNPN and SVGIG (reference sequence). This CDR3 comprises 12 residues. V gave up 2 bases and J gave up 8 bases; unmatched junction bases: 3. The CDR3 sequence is CAWSPSGGQQYF. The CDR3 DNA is TGTGCCTGGAGTCCTAGCGGGGGACAGCAGTACTTC. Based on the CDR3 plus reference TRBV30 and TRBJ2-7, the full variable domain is SQTIHQWPATLVQPVGSPLSLECTVEGTSNPNLYWYRQAAGRGLQLLFYSVGIGQISSEVPQNLSASRPQDRQFILSSKKLLLSDSGFYLCAWSPSGGQQYFGPGTRLTVT.

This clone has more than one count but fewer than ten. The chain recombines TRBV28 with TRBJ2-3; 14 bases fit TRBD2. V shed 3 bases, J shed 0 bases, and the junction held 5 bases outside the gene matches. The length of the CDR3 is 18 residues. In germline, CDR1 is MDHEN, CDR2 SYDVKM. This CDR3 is CASSFPGLAGASTDTQYF. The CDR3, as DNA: TGTGCCAGCAGTTTTCCGGGACTAGCGGGAGCTAGCACAGATACGCAGTATTTT. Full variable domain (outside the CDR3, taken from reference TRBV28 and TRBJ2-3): DVKVTQSSRYLVKRTGEKVFLECVQDMDHENMFWYRQDPGLGLRLIYFSYDVKMKEKGDIPEGYSVSREKKERFSLILESASTNQTSMYLCASSFPGLAGASTDTQYFGPGTRLTVL.

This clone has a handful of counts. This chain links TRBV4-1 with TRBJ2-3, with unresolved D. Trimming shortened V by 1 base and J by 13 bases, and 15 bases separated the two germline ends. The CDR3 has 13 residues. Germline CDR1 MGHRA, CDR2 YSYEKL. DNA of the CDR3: TGCGCCAGCAGCCAAGTTTTGTCAACTATGGAGTATTTT. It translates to CASSQVLSTMEYF.

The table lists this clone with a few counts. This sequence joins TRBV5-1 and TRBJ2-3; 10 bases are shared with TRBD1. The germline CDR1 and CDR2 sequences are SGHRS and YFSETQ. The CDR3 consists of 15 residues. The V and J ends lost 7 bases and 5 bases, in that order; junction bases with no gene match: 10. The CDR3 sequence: CASGLRGQGVDTQYF. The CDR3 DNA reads TGCGCCAGCGGCCTTCGTGGACAGGGGGTAGATACGCAGTATTTT.

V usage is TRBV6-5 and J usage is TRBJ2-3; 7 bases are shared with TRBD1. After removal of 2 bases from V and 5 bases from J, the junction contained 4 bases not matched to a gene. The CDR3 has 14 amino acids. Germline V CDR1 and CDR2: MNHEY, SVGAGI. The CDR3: CASSYGQGEDTQYF. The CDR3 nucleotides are TGTGCCAGCAGTTACGGGCAGGGGGAAGATACGCAGTATTTT.

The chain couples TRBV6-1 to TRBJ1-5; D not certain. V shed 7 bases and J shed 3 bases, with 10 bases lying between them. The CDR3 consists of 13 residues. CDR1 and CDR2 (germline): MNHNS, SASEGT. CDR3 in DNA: TGTGCCAGCAAGGAGGAGAACAATCAGCCCCAGCATTTT. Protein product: CASKEENNQPQHF.

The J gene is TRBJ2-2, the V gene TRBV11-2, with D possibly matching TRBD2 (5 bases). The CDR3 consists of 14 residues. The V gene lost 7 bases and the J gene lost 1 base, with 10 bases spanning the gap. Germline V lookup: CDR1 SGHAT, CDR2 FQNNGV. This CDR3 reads CASTRRGNTGELFF. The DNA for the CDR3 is TGTGCCAGCACGCGACGGGGGAACACCGGGGAGCTGTTTTTT.

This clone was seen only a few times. The CDR3 reads CASSYLGQGAIETQYF. The CDR3 DNA sequence: TGTGCCAGCAGTTACCTTGGACAGGGGGCAATTGAGACCCAGTACTTC. The V gene is TRBV6-5, the J gene TRBJ2-5; 11 nucleotides agree with TRBD1. The CDR3 loop spans 16 amino acids. J gave up 5 bases and V 2 bases, and 7 bases lay outside the gene matches. Germline V gene lookup returns CDR1 MNHEY and CDR2 SVGAGI.

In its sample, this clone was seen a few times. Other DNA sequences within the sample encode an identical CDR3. CDR3 loop: CASSLYTDTQYF. The CDR3 nucleotides read TGTGCCAGCAGCTTGTATACAGATACGCAGTATTTT. The chain combines TRBV7-2 with TRBJ2-3; no firm D call. The V and J ends lost 3 bases and 3 bases respectively, with 4 bases between them. This CDR3 is built from 12 residues. Germline V gives CDR1 SGHTA, CDR2 FQGNSA.

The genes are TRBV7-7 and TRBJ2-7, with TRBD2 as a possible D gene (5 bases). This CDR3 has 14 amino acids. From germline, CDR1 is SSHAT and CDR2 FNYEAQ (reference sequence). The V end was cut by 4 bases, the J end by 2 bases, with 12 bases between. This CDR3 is CASSSPGNPYEQYF. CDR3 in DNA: TGTGCCAGCAGCTCCCCGGGGAATCCCTACGAGCAGTACTTC.

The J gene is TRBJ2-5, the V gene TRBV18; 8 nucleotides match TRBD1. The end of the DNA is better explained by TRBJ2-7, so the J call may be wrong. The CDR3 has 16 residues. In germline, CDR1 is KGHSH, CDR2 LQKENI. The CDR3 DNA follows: TGTGCCAGCTCACCTCCCGGTGGACAGGGAATGGGCGAGCAGTACTTC. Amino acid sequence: CASSPPGGQGMGEQYF.

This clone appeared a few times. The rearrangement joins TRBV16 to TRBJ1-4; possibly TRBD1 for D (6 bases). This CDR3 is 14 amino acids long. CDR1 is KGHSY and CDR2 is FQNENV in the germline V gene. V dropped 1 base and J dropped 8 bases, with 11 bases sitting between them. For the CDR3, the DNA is TGTGCCAGCAGCCAATTTGGGACATCCGAAAAACTGTTTTTT. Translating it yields CASSQFGTSEKLFF. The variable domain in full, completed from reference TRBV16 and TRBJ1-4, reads GEEVAQTPKHLVRGEGQKAKLYCAPIKGHSYVFWYQQVLKNEFKFLISFQNENVFDETGMPKERFSAKCLPNSPCSLEIQATKLEDSAVYFCASSQFGTSEKLFFGSGTQLSVL.

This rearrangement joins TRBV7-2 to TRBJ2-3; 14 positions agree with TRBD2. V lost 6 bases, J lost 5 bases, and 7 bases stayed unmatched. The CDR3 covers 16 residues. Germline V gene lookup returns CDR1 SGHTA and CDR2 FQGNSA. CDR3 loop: CASSPTSGGGVDTQYF. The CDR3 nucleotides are TGTGCCAGCAGTCCGACTAGCGGGGGGGGAGTAGATACGCAGTATTTT. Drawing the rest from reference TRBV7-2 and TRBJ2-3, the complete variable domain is GAGVSQSPSNKVTEKGKDVELRCDPISGHTALYWYRQSLGQGLEFLIYFQGNSAPDKSGLPSDRFSAERTGGSVSTLTIQRTQQEDSAVYLCASSPTSGGGVDTQYFGPGTRLTVL.

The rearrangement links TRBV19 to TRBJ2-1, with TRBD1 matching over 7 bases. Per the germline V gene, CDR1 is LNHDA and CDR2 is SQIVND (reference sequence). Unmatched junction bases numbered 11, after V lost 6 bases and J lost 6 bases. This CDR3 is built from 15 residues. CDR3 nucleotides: TGTGCCAGTAGCCTCCGACAGGGCGAAGGCAATGAGCAGTTCTTC. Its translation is CASSLRQGEGNEQFF.

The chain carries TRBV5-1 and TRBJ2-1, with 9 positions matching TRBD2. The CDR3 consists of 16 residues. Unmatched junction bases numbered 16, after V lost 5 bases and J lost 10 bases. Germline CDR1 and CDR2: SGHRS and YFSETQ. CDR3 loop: CASSLVERGALVEQFF. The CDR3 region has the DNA TGCGCCAGCAGTCTTGTCGAGCGGGGGGCTTTGGTCGAGCAGTTCTTC.

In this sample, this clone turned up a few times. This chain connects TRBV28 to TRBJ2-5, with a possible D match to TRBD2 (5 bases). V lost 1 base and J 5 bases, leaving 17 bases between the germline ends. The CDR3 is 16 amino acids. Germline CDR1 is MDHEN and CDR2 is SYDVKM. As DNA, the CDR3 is TGTGCCAGCAGTTTATTGGGGAGTAAGGGTCGGGAGACCCAGTACTTC. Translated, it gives CASSLLGSKGRETQYF.

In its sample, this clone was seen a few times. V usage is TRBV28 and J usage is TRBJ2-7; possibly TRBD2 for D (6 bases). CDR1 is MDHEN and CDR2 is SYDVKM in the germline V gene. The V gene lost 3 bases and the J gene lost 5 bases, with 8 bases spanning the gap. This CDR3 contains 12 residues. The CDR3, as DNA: TGTGCCAGCAGTTTGTGGAGGGACGAGCAGTACTTC. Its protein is CASSLWRDEQYF.